This T cell receptor (beta chain) was captured in a study of early T cells in non-severe SARS-CoV-2 infection. Overall study: It was bulk RNA from unsorted whole blood that was sequenced, and the chains were unpaired. Study conclusions and caveats: VDJdb matching, biased toward anti-spike CD8 responses, missed private and CD4 specificities.

Deletions cut 1 base from V and 1 base from J, with 9 bases between. There are 15 residues in the CDR3. Germline V gives CDR1 SGHVS, CDR2 FNYEAQ. This clonotype was counted many times. No antigen is known for it. Individual cDNA molecules received unique molecular identifiers during library preparation. TCRdb itself ran the 5' RACE reads through MiXCR, one entry per CDR3 protein. The sample carries over 50,000 distinct CDR3 sequences, about 10% recorded once. The TCR comes from an adult who was a healthcare worker with PCR-confirmed SARS-CoV-2 infection or an uninfected control (not recorded which). This chain connects TRBV7-6 to TRBJ2-3; D is uncertain. The sample taken for sequencing was whole blood. CDR3 in amino acids: CASSLDSGRTDTQYF. As DNA, the CDR3 is TGTGCCAGCAGCTTAGACTCGGGCCGCACAGATACGCAGTATTTT.